This entry lists 30 T cell receptor beta chains sequenced from one sample in a study of T-cell reconstitution after alpha-beta-depleted transplantation in children. A TCRbeta library incorporating unique molecular identifiers was prepared. A single record per CDR3 protein comes from TCRdb applying MiXCR to the PCR reads. This table holds a few hundred thousand distinct CDR3 sequences, around 16% found once. The specimen was PBMCs, mostly from graft donor cells, collected 360 days after TCRalphabeta/CD19-depleted stem cell transplant. The receptors stem from a boy younger than two who had a stem cell transplant for Wiskott-Aldrich syndrome, so the T cells may come from the graft donor.

The chain links TRBV6-1 to TRBJ1-1, with TRBD1 as a possible D gene (5 bases). The CDR3 has 14 residues. Between the trimmed V and J ends, which lost 5 bases and 4 bases, there was a span of 14 bases. Germline V gene sequence: CDR1 MNHNS, CDR2 SASEGT. CDR3 nucleotides: TGTGCCAGCAGTCAGCAGGGAGACTTCACTGAAGCTTTCTTT. Translated, it gives CASSQQGDFTEAFF.

This clonotype was counted only a few times. The rearrangement uses TRBV19 and TRBJ2-2, with 7 bases that match TRBD2. Germline V gene sequence: CDR1 LNHDA, CDR2 SQIVND (reference sequence). The CDR3 contains 14 residues. Trimming at V came to 9 bases and at J to 1 base, leaving 5 bases not matched to a gene. CDR3: CASQGLLNTGELFF. DNA of the CDR3: TGTGCCAGCCAGGGACTATTGAACACCGGGGAGCTGTTTTTT.

The CDR3 sequence is CASRPSGGIVNEQFF. DNA of the CDR3: TGTGCCAGCAGACCCAGCGGGGGTATCGTCAATGAGCAGTTCTTC. The chain employs TRBV7-9 and TRBJ2-1, with 8 bases fitting TRBD2. This CDR3 contains 15 residues. CDR1 is SEHNR and CDR2 is FQNEAQ in the germline V gene (reference sequence). Losses at the gene ends were 6 bases for V and 6 bases for J; bases not matched to a gene: 10.

The chain is built from TRBV20-1 and TRBJ2-5; D may be TRBD2 (7 bases). The CDR3 covers 14 residues. CDR1 DFQATT and CDR2 SNEGSKA come from the germline V gene (reference sequence). Trimming removed 1 base from V and 5 bases from J, with 14 bases in between. The CDR3 protein is CSARVRGPSETQYF. CDR3 bases: TGCAGTGCTAGAGTGCGGGGGCCGAGCGAGACCCAGTACTTC.

This sequence joins TRBV29-1 and TRBJ2-3; 8 bases fit TRBD2. The CDR3 is 16 amino acids. The germline gives CDR1 SQVTM, CDR2 ANQGSEA. V was clipped by 3 bases and J by 1 base; unmatched bases: 9. In nucleotides, the CDR3 is TGCAGCGTTGACGGGGGGGCTGAACTGGGCACAGATACGCAGTATTTT. Translated, it gives CSVDGGAELGTDTQYF.

The V and J genes are TRBV9 and TRBJ2-1, with D uncertain. The CDR3 totals 15 residues. Per germline, CDR1 SGDLS and CDR2 YYNGEE. Trimming removed 0 bases at V and 7 bases at J, with 14 bases between. CDR3 sequence reads: CASSVDVGGWNEQFF. The CDR3 DNA reads TGTGCCAGCAGCGTAGATGTGGGTGGATGGAATGAGCAGTTCTTC.

This clonotype was counted a few times. The chain has TRBV29-1 and TRBJ1-5, with D unresolved. This CDR3 contains 14 residues. V shed 3 bases and J shed 4 bases, with 13 bases lying between them. Germline assignment: CDR1 SQVTM and CDR2 ANQGSEA. CDR3 amino acids: CSVDGVMGNQPQHF. As DNA, the CDR3 is TGCAGCGTTGATGGGGTTATGGGGAATCAGCCCCAGCATTTT.

Only a few counts were recorded for this clonotype. The rearrangement uses TRBV10-3 and TRBJ2-7; D might be TRBD1 or TRBD2, each matching 6 bases. V was trimmed by 5 bases and J by 5 bases, leaving 28 bases between them. There are 18 residues in the CDR3. Germline CDR1 ENHRY, CDR2 SYGVKD. This chain's CDR3 is CAISRGVEYRAPLDEQYF. The CDR3 DNA reads TGTGCCATCAGTAGGGGGGTTGAGTATAGGGCCCCCCTCGACGAGCAGTACTTC.

The chain joins TRBV12-3 or TRBV12-4 to TRBJ2-1; 9 nucleotides line up with TRBD1. The CDR3 runs to 13 residues. The J segment lost 8 bases and the V segment lost 6 bases, leaving 5 bases of the junction unmatched. The DNA for the CDR3 is TGTGCCAGCAGCCGGGGACAGGGATATGAGCAGTTCTTC. Residues: CASSRGQGYEQFF.

V and J are TRBV12-3 or TRBV12-4 and TRBJ2-5; D call uncertain. V was pared by 3 bases and J by 4 bases, with 9 bases between. This CDR3 has 13 amino acids. The CDR3 reads CASSFRARETQYF. The DNA of the CDR3 is TGTGCCAGCAGTTTCCGGGCGAGAGAGACCCAGTACTTC.

This clonotype was seen more than once but under ten times. The chain uses TRBV21-1 and TRBJ2-7; the tabulated D call, TRBD1, remains unverified against the DNA. TRBV21-1 is recorded as a pseudogene. CDR3 size: 14 residues. The CDR3 DNA reads TGTGCCAGCAGCAAAGGGACAGGGACCTACGAGCAGTACTTC. Its protein is CASSKGTGTYEQYF.

This clonotype was seen a few times. The genes are TRBV20-1 and TRBJ2-3; 9 bases fit TRBD2. V lost 0 bases to trimming and J lost 4 bases; unmatched junction nucleotides: 14. This CDR3 has 18 amino acids. Per germline, CDR1 DFQATT and CDR2 SNEGSKA (reference sequence). The CDR3, as DNA: TGCAGTGCTAGAGATGGTATAAGCGGGAGGAGGGGTGCAGATACGCAGTATTTT. Translation gives CSARDGISGRRGADTQYF.

V gene TRBV11-3 combines with J gene TRBJ2-1; 7 nucleotides match TRBD2. V lost 5 bases to trimming and J lost 3 bases; unmatched junction nucleotides: 13. The CDR3 loop spans 17 amino acids. Germline V lookup: CDR1 SGHNT, CDR2 YENEEA. The CDR3 DNA is TGTGCCAGCAGCCGTCGTTCGGGACTACTATTCTACAATGAGCAGTTCTTC. Translated, it gives CASSRRSGLLFYNEQFF.

The table lists this clonotype with many counts. The J gene is TRBJ1-6, the V gene TRBV12-3 or TRBV12-4; D remains unclear. Trimming took off 6 bases at V and 0 bases at J, with 6 bases between the two ends. This CDR3 has 14 residues. The CDR3 sequence: CASRSSSYNSPLHF. The CDR3 nucleotides are TGTGCCAGCAGGTCGAGCTCCTATAATTCACCCCTCCACTTT.

This clonotype was seen a few times. This rearrangement joins TRBV20-1 to TRBJ2-7, with 8 bases matching TRBD1. Trimming took 3 bases from V and 3 from J; bases not matched to a gene: 1. The CDR3 consists of 12 residues. Germline assignment: CDR1 DFQATT and CDR2 SNEGSKA (reference sequence). CDR3 nucleotides: TGCAGTGCTAGCACAGGGGGCTACGAGCAGTACTTC. It specifies CSASTGGYEQYF.

V gene TRBV5-1 combines with J gene TRBJ2-4; tentative D call: TRBD1 (5 bases). V lost 4 bases and J lost 0, with 20 bases in between. CDR1 and CDR2 (germline): SGHRS, YFSETQ. This CDR3 has 18 amino acids. CDR3 DNA: TGCGCCAGCAGCCGGACGGGCAAGGACATTCTAGCCAAAAACATTCAGTACTTC. It translates to CASSRTGKDILAKNIQYF. Filled out from reference TRBV5-1 and TRBJ2-4, the complete variable domain reads KAGVTQTPRYLIKTRGQQVTLSCSPISGHRSVSWYQQTPGQGLQFLFEYFSETQRNKGNFPGRFSGRQFSNSRSEMNVSTLELGDSALYLCASSRTGKDILAKNIQYFGAGTRLSVL.

This clonotype was recorded once. This chain uses TRBV3-1 with TRBJ2-1; D unresolved. In germline, CDR1 is LGHDT, CDR2 YNNKEL (reference sequence). This CDR3 contains 16 residues. The germline V and J ends were trimmed by 2 bases and 1 base, with 12 bases remaining between them. DNA of the CDR3: TGTGCCAGCAGCCAAATACAAACATATTCCTACAATGAGCAGTTCTTC. Amino acids: CASSQIQTYSYNEQFF.

Only a few counts were recorded for this clonotype. The V and J genes are TRBV24-1 and TRBJ2-1; TRBD2 matches at 11 bases. The CDR3 has 13 amino acids. CDR1 and CDR2 (germline): KGHDR, SFDVKD. Trimming at V came to 9 bases and at J to 14 bases, leaving 11 bases not matched to a gene. CDR3 sequence reads: CATSSPGLAVKFF. In DNA form, the CDR3 reads TGTGCCACCTCGAGTCCGGGACTAGCGGTGAAGTTCTTC.

This chain connects TRBV5-1 to TRBJ1-2; 7 bases match TRBD1. CDR1 and CDR2 from the germline V gene are SGHRS and YFSETQ. The CDR3 loop spans 16 amino acids. V gave up 0 bases and J gave up 6 bases; unmatched junction bases: 11. As DNA, the CDR3 is TGCGCCAGCAGCTTGGCCTACAGGGGTATTAAGGATGGCTACACCTTC. This translates into CASSLAYRGIKDGYTF.

The sample holds a few counts of this clonotype. The rearrangement uses TRBV6-1 and TRBJ2-2; D is unclear. The germline V gene encodes CDR1 MNHNS and CDR2 SASEGT. Trimming took off 5 bases at V and 4 bases at J, with 20 bases between the two ends. This CDR3 is built from 17 residues. CDR3 DNA sequence: TGTGCCAGCAGTCGCCGTCCCGGACCATCCCGCACCGGGGAGCTGTTTTTT. This translates into CASSRRPGPSRTGELFF.

The chain links TRBV24-1 to TRBJ2-4, with unresolved D. The V end lost 2 bases, the J end lost 4 bases, and 14 bases lay between the germline ends. The CDR3 is made up of 16 amino acids. Germline CDR1 and CDR2: KGHDR and SFDVKD. CDR3 bases: TGTGCCACCAGTGATTCCAGACCTGGCCCGAAAAACATTCAGTACTTC. It codes for CATSDSRPGPKNIQYF.

Concerning this clonotype itself: At one of its ends the junction is not consistent with the germline gene, which may arise from a read error. This chain uses TRBV20-1 with TRBJ2-7; a possible D gene is TRBD2 (6 bases). CDR1 and CDR2 (germline): DFQATT, SNEGSKA (reference sequence). The CDR3 is made up of 13 amino acids. The CDR3 region is CSGRRGLRYEQYF. The DNA of the CDR3 is TGCAGTGGTAGACGGGGACTGAGGTACGAGCAGTACTTC.

The chain joins TRBV11-1 to TRBJ2-7; D perhaps matches TRBD1 (5 bases). The CDR3 spans 19 residues. From germline, CDR1 is SGHAT and CDR2 FQDESV (reference sequence). Trimming stripped 5 bases from V and 0 bases from J, with 26 bases between. The chain's CDR3 is CASSPKLTTATLTSYEQYF. CDR3 in DNA: TGTGCCAGCAGCCCAAAACTAACGACAGCCACCCTTACCTCCTACGAGCAGTACTTC.

V usage is TRBV12-3 or TRBV12-4 and J usage is TRBJ1-5; 7 bases align to TRBD1. This CDR3 spans 17 amino acids. V lost 2 bases, J lost 3 bases, and 10 bases stayed unmatched. The CDR3 DNA reads TGTGCCAGCAGTTTATTTCTCGACAGGGCCAACAATCAGCCCCAGCATTTT. Its protein product is CASSLFLDRANNQPQHF.

The chain couples TRBV30 to TRBJ1-5; TRBD1 might be the D (6 bases). The V gene lost 3 bases and the J gene lost 4 bases, with 10 bases spanning the gap. Germline CDR1 is GTSNPN and CDR2 is SVGIG (reference sequence). CDR3 length: 13 amino acids. Here the CDR3 reads CAWRGGFNQPQHF. Here the CDR3 DNA reads TGTGCCTGGAGAGGGGGTTTTAATCAGCCCCAGCATTTT.

This clonotype was observed a few times. This chain connects TRBV12-3 or TRBV12-4 to TRBJ2-1; the match to TRBD2 covers 7 bases. CDR3 length: 15 residues. After removal of 3 bases from V and 10 bases from J, the junction contained 12 bases not matched to a gene. CDR3 amino acids: CASSFGDYTSDEQFF. DNA of the CDR3: TGTGCCAGCAGTTTCGGGGATTATACTAGCGACGAGCAGTTCTTC.

In this sample, this clonotype turned up a few times. The chain combines TRBV20-1 with TRBJ2-2, with D perhaps TRBD1 (5 bases). The CDR3 loop spans 15 amino acids. Germline V gives CDR1 DFQATT, CDR2 SNEGSKA (reference sequence). Deletions cut 3 bases from V and 4 bases from J, with 15 bases between. The CDR3 reads CSARVRESSTGELFF. As DNA, the CDR3 is TGCAGTGCTAGGGTCAGGGAATCTTCCACCGGGGAGCTGTTTTTT.

The V call is TRBV29-1, the J call TRBJ2-3, with TRBD2 matching 10 bases. V lost 6 bases to trimming and J lost 1 base; unmatched junction nucleotides: 19. Germline CDR1 is SQVTM and CDR2 is ANQGSEA. The CDR3 covers 19 residues. CDR3 DNA sequence: TGCAGCGTCCGAGCTTTGGGAGCGGGAGGGCCCCCACGCACAGATACGCAGTATTTT. Protein sequence: CSVRALGAGGPPRTDTQYF.

This clonotype was counted between two and nine times. The rearrangement joins TRBV20-1 to TRBJ2-5; 8 bases line up with TRBD2. Trimming at V came to 0 bases and at J to 7 bases, leaving 13 bases not matched to a gene. Looked up from germline, CDR1 is DFQATT and CDR2 is SNEGSKA (reference sequence). CDR3 length: 16 residues. CDR3 DNA sequence: TGCAGTGCTAGAGATCCCCGCAGGGGACTAGGGGGGACCCAGTACTTC. Its protein product is CSARDPRRGLGGTQYF.

This clonotype was seen a handful of times. The genes are TRBV7-9 and TRBJ2-5, with D perhaps assigned TRBD1 or TRBD2 (5 bases each). CDR3 size: 15 residues. The germline V gene encodes CDR1 SEHNR and CDR2 FQNEAQ (reference sequence). Trimming cost V 5 bases and J 3 bases, with 16 bases left between them. The CDR3 here is CASSRRETVKETQYF. As DNA, the CDR3 is TGTGCCAGCAGCCGTAGGGAGACAGTTAAAGAGACCCAGTACTTC.